This TCR beta chain is drawn from a study of CD8+CD57+ T cells in acquired aplastic anemia. CDR3 length: 15 amino acids. Germline V gives CDR1 LNHNV, CDR2 YYDKDF (reference sequence). V shed 3 bases, J shed 5 bases, and the junction held 7 bases outside the gene matches. Genomic DNA provided the template from which TCR beta VDJ and CDR3 profiles were obtained. One entry per CDR3 protein, called by TCRdb with MiXCR from the reads. The repertoire holds approximately 200,000 distinct CDR3 sequences, with approximately 60% as singletons. This chain joins TRBV15 and TRBJ2-1; 7 bases agree with TRBD2. The sequenced sample was sorted CD4+, CD8+, or CD8+CD57+ T cells (not recorded which) from PBMCs. The TCR originated in a human donor in good health. Written as DNA, the CDR3 is TGTGCCACCAGCAGCGAGCGGGGTAGGAACAATGAGCAGTTCTTC. Its translation is CATSSERGRNNEQFF.